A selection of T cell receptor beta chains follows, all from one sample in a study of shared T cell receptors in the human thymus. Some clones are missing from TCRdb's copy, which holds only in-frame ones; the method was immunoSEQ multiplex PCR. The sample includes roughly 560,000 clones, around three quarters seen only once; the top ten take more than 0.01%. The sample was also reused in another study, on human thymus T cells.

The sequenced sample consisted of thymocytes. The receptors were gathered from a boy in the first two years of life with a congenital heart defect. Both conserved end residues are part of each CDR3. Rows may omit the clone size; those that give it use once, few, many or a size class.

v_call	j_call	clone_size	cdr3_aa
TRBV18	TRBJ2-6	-	CASSPFRGSGANVLTF
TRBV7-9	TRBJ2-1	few	CASSPSYGVGGSYNEQFF
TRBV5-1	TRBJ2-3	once	CASSYPSGSSTDTQYF
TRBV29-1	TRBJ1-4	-	CSVVETGAGKLFF
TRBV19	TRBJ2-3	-	CASNPAGGSAQYF
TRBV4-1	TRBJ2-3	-	CASSQGGSQQYF
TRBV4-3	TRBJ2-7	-	CASSQDFGGLADAYEQYF
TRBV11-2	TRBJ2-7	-	CASSLGRGGSRFYEQYF
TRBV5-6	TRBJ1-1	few	CASSPVGANTEAFF
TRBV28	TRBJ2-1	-	CASSSYISRTSGRVGEQFF
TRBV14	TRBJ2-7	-	CASSHEASWSYEQYF
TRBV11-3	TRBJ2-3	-	CASSLDPSGLFTDTQYF
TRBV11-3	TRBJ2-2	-	CASSLFRLEPGELFF
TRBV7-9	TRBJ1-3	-	CASSLEPNTIYF
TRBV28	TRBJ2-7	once	CASSPRDRGSYEQYF
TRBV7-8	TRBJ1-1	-	CASSLGKGRGTEAFF
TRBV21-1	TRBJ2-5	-	CASSKTPDEKTQYF
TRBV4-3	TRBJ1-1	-	CASSQEGGGVNTEAFF
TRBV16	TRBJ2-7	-	CASSQNDNYEQYF
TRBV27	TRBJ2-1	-	CASSLLGGRAPNEQFF
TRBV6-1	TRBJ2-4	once	CASGRAIQYF
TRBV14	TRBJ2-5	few	CASSQRGGAVTQYF
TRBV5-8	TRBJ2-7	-	CASSKLAMAPYEQYF
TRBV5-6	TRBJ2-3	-	CASFGTSGSKNTQYF
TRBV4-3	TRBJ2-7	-	CASSQDGGRPPTYEQYF
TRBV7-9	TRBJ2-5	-	CASSSGLARETQYF
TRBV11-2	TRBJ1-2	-	CASSFSRALNYGYTF
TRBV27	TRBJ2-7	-	CASSPSFSACEQYF
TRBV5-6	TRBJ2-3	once	CASSYHSGRSTDTQYF
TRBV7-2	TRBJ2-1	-	CASSLTGGPYNEQFF
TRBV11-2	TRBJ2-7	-	CASSLAGRGSYEQYF
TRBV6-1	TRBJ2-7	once	CASGQAYEQYF
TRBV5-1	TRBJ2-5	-	CASSSGQETQYF
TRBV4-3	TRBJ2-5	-	CASSQEDNEETQYF
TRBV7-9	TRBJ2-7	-	CASSGAGGSAFEREQYF
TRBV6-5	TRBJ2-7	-	CASSYSSPGTGEQYF
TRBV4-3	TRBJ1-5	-	CASSRTEHQPQHF
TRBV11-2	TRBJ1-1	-	CASSVKTGNTEAFF
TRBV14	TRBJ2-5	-	CASSLTGQGTQYF
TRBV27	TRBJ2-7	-	CASRKGARGEEQYF
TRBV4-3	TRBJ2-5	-	CASSQEGTGRGKETQYF
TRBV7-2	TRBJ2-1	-	CASSLWVAGGNNEQFF
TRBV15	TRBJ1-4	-	CATSTIRATNEKLFF
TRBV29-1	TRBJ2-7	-	CSVQIRRDSPYEQYF
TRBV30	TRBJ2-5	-	CAWSPLWTTLGETQYF
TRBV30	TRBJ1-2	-	CAWSGEGESGGYTF
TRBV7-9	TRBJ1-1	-	CASSLTGQPNTEAFF
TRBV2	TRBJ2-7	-	CASSRGDLEQYF
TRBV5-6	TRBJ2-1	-	CASSRGRGLWRNEQFF
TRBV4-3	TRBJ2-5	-	CASSQDEGNQETQYF